The present T cell receptor (beta chain) was sequenced within a study of T cell responses to AZD1222 COVID-19 vaccine. V lost 1 base, J lost 9 bases, and 7 bases lay in between. Germline V CDR1 and CDR2: PRHDT, FYEKMQ (reference sequence). There are 13 residues in the CDR3. TCRdb's copy holds only in-frame clones and misses some; the assay was immunoSEQ multiplex PCR. The table has about 200,000 clones, approximately 86% seen once. The clonotype originates from an adult in good health. The sequences come from peripheral blood, collected on day 0 of AZD1222 vaccination. The chain is built from TRBV13 and TRBJ1-6; D is possibly TRBD1 (5 bases). DNA of the CDR3: TGTGCCAGCAGCTTAGACGGGGCTTCACCCCTCCACTTT. Translating it yields CASSLDGASPLHF.